Sequencing of this TCR beta chain was carried out in a study of T cell repertoires in cytomegalovirus infection. About the research overall: Both a matching HLA type and CMV infection were indicated by public TCR beta signatures. Broader study findings: Pooled public TCR beta family frequency picked out CMV carriers with the relevant HLA. HLA-C-restricted CMV clonotypes gave the most frequent clonotype in two of eight donors.

This clonotype has only a few counts. No antigen is known for it. V dropped 3 bases and J dropped 5; count of bases not matched to a gene: 5. The CDR3 consists of 14 residues. CDR1 and CDR2 (germline): SGHNT, YYREEE (reference sequence). TCRdb called the reads again in MiXCR, with one record for every CDR3 protein. Among a few hundred thousand distinct CDR3 sequences listed, around 18% were seen once. Specimen: PBMCs. This rearrangement joins TRBV5-4 to TRBJ1-1; 9 bases line up with TRBD1. This TCR derives from a human donor in good health (CMV status not recorded). Some clones in this sample may be carry-over from other donors' samples. The CDR3 loop reads CASSSRTGETEAFF. In DNA, the CDR3 is TGTGCCAGCAGCTCGAGGACAGGGGAGACTGAAGCTTTCTTT.